A single sample gave rise to the 2 T cell receptor beta chains below, sequenced in a study of T-cell reconstitution after alpha-beta-depleted transplantation in children. The study's findings and limits: Where alpha-beta T cells came from about two months after transplant was reportedly several hundred expanded graft clones.

These receptors have no known antigen. Unique molecular identifiers were incorporated when the TCRbeta library was constructed. MiXCR, run by TCRdb on the PCR reads, gives a single entry per CDR3 protein. The data hold 25,000 to 35,000 distinct CDR3 sequences, with less than 8.5% observed a single time. Sequenced here: peripheral blood, sampled 60 days after TCRalphabeta/CD19-depleted stem cell transplant. Receptor source: a child less than two years old who had a stem cell transplant for acute myeloid leukemia, so the T cells may come from the graft donor.

At least ten counts were recorded for this clonotype. The V call is TRBV5-1, the J call TRBJ2-5; D unclear. V was shortened by 1 base and J by 5 bases, with 12 bases between the two germline ends. The germline V gene encodes CDR1 SGHRS and CDR2 YFSETQ. This CDR3 contains 14 residues. The CDR3 region has the DNA TGCGCCAGCAGCTTGTACCAGACAAGGGAGACCCAGTACTTC. Its protein product is CASSLYQTRETQYF.

In this sample, this clonotype turned up many times. The gene calls are TRBV7-2 and TRBJ2-3, with no clear D. The CDR3 sequence is 11 residues long. Deletions cut 5 bases from V and 5 bases from J, with 5 bases between. Germline V gives CDR1 SGHTA, CDR2 FQGNSA. The CDR3 sequence: CASSRRDTQYF. The CDR3 bases are TGTGCCAGCAGCCGTAGAGATACGCAGTATTTT.